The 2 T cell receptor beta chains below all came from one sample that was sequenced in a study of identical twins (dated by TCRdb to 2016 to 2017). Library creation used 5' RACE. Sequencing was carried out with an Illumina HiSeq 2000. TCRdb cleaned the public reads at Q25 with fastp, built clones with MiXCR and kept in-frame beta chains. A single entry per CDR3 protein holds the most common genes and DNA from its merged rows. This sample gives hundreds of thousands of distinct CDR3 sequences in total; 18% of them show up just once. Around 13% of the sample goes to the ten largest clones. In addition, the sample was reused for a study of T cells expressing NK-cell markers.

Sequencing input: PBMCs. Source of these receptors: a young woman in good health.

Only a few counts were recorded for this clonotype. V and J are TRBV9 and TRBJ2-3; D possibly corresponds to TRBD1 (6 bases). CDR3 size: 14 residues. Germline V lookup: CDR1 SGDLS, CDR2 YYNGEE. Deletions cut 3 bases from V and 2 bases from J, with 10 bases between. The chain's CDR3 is CASSERQDTDTQYF. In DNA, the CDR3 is TGTGCCAGCAGCGAACGACAGGACACAGATACGCAGTATTTT.

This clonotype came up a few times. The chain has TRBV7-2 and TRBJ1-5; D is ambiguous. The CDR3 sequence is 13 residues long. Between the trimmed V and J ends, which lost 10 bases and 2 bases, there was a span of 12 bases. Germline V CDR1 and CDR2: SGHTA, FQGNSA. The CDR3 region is CATAYGGNQPQHF. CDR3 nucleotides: TGTGCCACCGCCTACGGGGGCAATCAGCCCCAGCATTTT.